Sequencing of this TCR beta chain was carried out in a study of CD4 T cells in relation to SARS-CoV-2 and coronaviruses. Unexposed donor CD4+ T cells date from about 2011-2018, before the COVID-19 pandemic. After 10 to 11 days of culture, CD4+ T cells were isolated. Cells permitting, SARS-CoV-2 S/N and four cold-coronavirus spikes were tested on unexposed-donor CD4+ T cells. This clone was seen only once. As yet, its antigen is unknown. This CDR3 comprises 18 residues. Profiling relied on immunoSEQ multiplex PCR, and the TCRdb table lists in-frame clones only, not all of them. The sample holds about 19,000 clones, 77% seen once.

The chain links TRBV21-1 to TRBJ2-6; the D call TRBD2 from the table was never checked on the DNA. TRBV21-1 is shown as a pseudogene. Sequencing used CD4+ T cells from PBMCs, cultured in vitro. This TCR was sampled from a human donor in good health. As DNA, the CDR3 is TGTGCCAGCAGCCTCCGCCCACTTCGGGACTTAGGGGCCAACGTCCTGACTTTC. Encoded protein: CASSLRPLRDLGANVLTF.